Below, one T cell receptor (beta chain) is given with its context. Its cognate antigen is unknown. The source of the sample is a study of shared clonotypes between healthy human individuals. Findings and limits, study-wide: Generation probabilities of non-shared clonotypes were lower (relative to those shared by all four donors). Larger estimated richness was generally recorded for naive subsets relative to memory subsets.

For every subset, genomic DNA was evenly distributed across several immunoSEQ plates. Sequenced by immunoSEQ multiplex PCR; TCRdb stores in-frame clones only, minus some. The sample yields around 2.1 million clones, almost 96% seen once. Germline lookup yields CDR1 SGHTA and CDR2 FQGNSA. The V gene lost 1 base and the J gene lost 1 base, with 16 bases spanning the gap. This CDR3 is built from 17 residues. Material: naive CD4+ T cells sorted from blood. This sample's subset: CD45RA+ positively selected. The chain recombines TRBV7-2 with TRBJ1-1; perhaps TRBD1 as D (5 bases). The sequence derives from a man in his late teens or twenties in good health. CDR3 DNA sequence: TGTGCCAGCAGCTTAGGAGGGGTTCGATTTGGGAACACTGAAGCTTTCTTT. This translates into CASSLGGVRFGNTEAFF.